This T cell receptor (beta chain) was captured by sequencing in a study of blood T cell repertoires in COVID-19. At the level of the study: Sites across the United States, Italy and Spain contributed samples from acute and convalescent COVID-19. T cells, B-cell-depleted T cells, or PBMCs supplied cDNA or gDNA.

The data were produced by immunoSEQ multiplex PCR, yet TCRdb's version contains in-frame clones alone and is incomplete. Of 100,000 to 150,000 clones in the sample, about four fifths are singletons; the top ten hold around 15%. The germline V gene encodes CDR1 MNHEY and CDR2 SMNVEV (reference sequence). The ends were cut back, 9 bases at V and 5 bases at J, with 14 bases in the middle. The CDR3 totals 14 residues. Sequencing used peripheral blood. The J gene is TRBJ1-6, the V gene TRBV27; D call uncertain. The clonotype originates from a woman aged 45-60 years with acute or convalescent COVID-19. CDR3 loop: CASRLTTNNSPLHF. Written as DNA, the CDR3 is TGTGCCAGTCGCCTTACAACTAATAATTCACCCCTCCACTTT.